These 10 T cell receptor beta chains were sequenced from one sample in a study of blood T cell repertoires in COVID-19. Produced via immunoSEQ multiplex PCR; TCRdb's table is partial and in-frame only. The sample lists around 250,000 clones, around 83% occurring once. Sequencing used peripheral blood. Receptors originate from a man in his late teens or twenties with active or convalescent COVID-19.

In its sample, this clone was seen once. The chain is built from TRBV2 and TRBJ1-1; D remains unclear. The CDR3 is 14 residues long. V lost 7 bases to trimming and J lost 5 bases, with 17 bases between them. Germline CDR1 is SNHLY and CDR2 is FYNNEI. The CDR3 nucleotides read TGTGCCAGCAAATACGGCGGCAGTATGACTGAAGCTTTCTTT. Protein: CASKYGGSMTEAFF.

This clone appeared once. The chain employs TRBV2 and TRBJ1-1, with D perhaps TRBD1 (5 bases). V lost 7 bases, J lost 6 bases, and 15 bases lay in between. The CDR3 runs to 13 residues. CDR1 is SNHLY, CDR2 FYNNEI, per germline. CDR3 in amino acids: CASTWGVGAEAFF. The CDR3 DNA reads as TGTGCCAGCACCTGGGGGGTGGGGGCTGAAGCTTTCTTT.

V is TRBV2 and J is TRBJ2-1, with TRBD1 identical over 7 bases. J lost 12 bases, V lost 7 bases, and 12 bases had no gene match. Per the germline V gene, CDR1 is SNHLY and CDR2 is FYNNEI. This CDR3 contains 13 residues. For the CDR3, the DNA is TGTGCCAGCAACCGATTAGACAGGGAATTGCAGTTCTTC. This gives the protein CASNRLDRELQFF.

The rearrangement uses TRBV3-1 (or the pseudogene TRBV3-2) and TRBJ2-4, with 7 bases lining up with TRBD2. The CDR3 has 17 residues. Germline loops: CDR1 LGHDT, CDR2 YNNKEL (reference sequence). V was pared by 1 base and J by 10 bases, with 16 bases of the junction left unmatched. CDR3 sequence reads: CASSQAQAIPREDIQYF. The CDR3 DNA reads TGTGCCAGCAGCCAAGCTCAGGCGATCCCCCGGGAGGATATTCAGTACTTC.

This clone was found a few times. The J gene is TRBJ2-1, the V gene TRBV5-5, with D tentatively TRBD1 (5 bases). Germline loops: CDR1 SGHKS, CDR2 YYEKEE (reference sequence). The CDR3 runs 16 residues. The V end lost 6 bases, the J end lost 2 bases, and 18 bases lay between the germline ends. CDR3 amino acids: CASKYETEATYNEQFF. CDR3 DNA: TGTGCCAGCAAATACGAGACAGAGGCGACCTACAATGAGCAGTTCTTC.

A remark on this clone: Other nucleotide sequences in the sample specify the same CDR3. The chain joins TRBV6-5 to TRBJ1-2, with D perhaps TRBD1 (6 bases). The V gene's germline CDR1 is MNHEY and CDR2 SVGAGI. Trimming stripped 0 bases from V and 3 bases from J, with 8 bases between. This CDR3 has 14 residues. The CDR3 reads CASSYSDRDYGYTF. The CDR3 region has the DNA TGTGCCAGCAGTTACTCGGACAGAGACTATGGCTACACCTTC.

This clone was found a few times. This sequence joins TRBV7-3 and TRBJ2-2; D remains unclear. Germline V lookup: CDR1 SGHTA, CDR2 FQGTGA. V was pared by 3 bases and J by 4 bases, with 12 bases between. CDR3 length: 15 residues. The DNA of the CDR3 is TGTGCCAGCAGCTTGGGCCAACCCGGCACCGGGGAGCTGTTTTTT. It codes for CASSLGQPGTGELFF.

The sample holds one count of this clone. V usage is TRBV27 and J usage is TRBJ2-2, with D possibly matching TRBD2 (5 bases). CDR1 is MNHEY and CDR2 is SMNVEV in the germline V gene (reference sequence). Trimming left V 5 bases short and J 6 bases short, with 16 bases between. The CDR3 length is 15 residues. The chain's CDR3 is CASSIWTEESGELFF. The CDR3 DNA follows: TGTGCCAGCAGTATCTGGACGGAGGAGTCCGGGGAGCTGTTTTTT.

This clone was seen a single time. V gene TRBV5-6 combines with J gene TRBJ2-7; TRBD2 might be the D (5 bases). Germline CDR1 and CDR2: SGHDT and YYEEEE. Trimming stripped 3 bases from V and 2 bases from J, with 15 bases between. This CDR3 is 15 amino acids long. The DNA of the CDR3 is TGTGCCAGCAGCTCTATTCGAGGGCGGGCCTACGAGCAGTACTTC. It is translated as CASSSIRGRAYEQYF.

CDR3 nucleotides: TGTGCCAGCAGCTTAGGTGGACTAGCGAGCACAGATACGCAGTATTTT. Its translation is CASSLGGLASTDTQYF. The chain couples TRBV7-8 to TRBJ2-3; TRBD2 matches at 9 bases. J was trimmed by 0 bases and V by 1 base; bases with no gene match: 2. The germline CDR1 and CDR2 sequences are SGHVS and FQNEAQ. The CDR3 sequence is 16 residues long.